The present TCR beta chain was sequenced within a study of cytomegalovirus exposure and HLA in healthy donors. Study-wide context: From HLA-typed donors, an early data release held around 85 million unique TCRs.

The PCR ran on 60 Vbeta and 13 Jbeta primers. Sequenced by immunoSEQ multiplex PCR; TCRdb stores in-frame clones only, minus some. This sample has some 110,000 clones, with approximately 76% found just once. The CDR3 contains 16 residues. V dropped 4 bases and J dropped 7; count of bases not matched to a gene: 9. In germline, CDR1 is MDHEN, CDR2 SYDVKM. Of note for this clone: Its specificity is not known.

Study findings and constraints: It was reported that TCR beta sequences correctly inferred the HLA-A and HLA-B alleles for most subjects. Among immune exposure information, only CMV serostatus was available.

Material: PBMCs. The sequence was obtained from a man between 50 and 59 years old in good health and CMV-seropositive. This chain uses TRBV28 with TRBJ2-7, with 14 bases matching TRBD2. The CDR3 region is CASSSPGTSGSGEQYF. The CDR3 DNA reads TGTGCCAGCAGTTCACCCGGGACTAGCGGGAGCGGTGAGCAGTACTTC. The complete variable domain, with remaining parts taken from reference TRBV28 and TRBJ2-7, reads DVKVTQSSRYLVKRTGEKVFLECVQDMDHENMFWYRQDPGLGLRLIYFSYDVKMKEKGDIPEGYSVSREKKERFSLILESASTNQTSMYLCASSSPGTSGSGEQYFGPGTRLTVT.